This T cell receptor beta chain was documented in a study of T cell repertoires in cytomegalovirus infection. Whole-study context: Peptides in the study included HLA-C-restricted and HLA-B-restricted CMV epitopes. Public TCR beta signatures indicated both CMV infection and matching HLA type. Findings of the study overall: In two of eight donors, the top clonotype was HLA-C-restricted CMV-specific. Public TCR beta family frequency separated CMV-and-HLA carriers, including in an independent cohort.

In this sample, this clonotype turned up a few times. No antigen is known for it. This CDR3 region has 15 residues. V lost 5 bases and J lost 0, with 12 bases in between. Per germline, CDR1 MNHNS and CDR2 SASEGT. TCRdb reprocessed the reads with MiXCR, giving one entry per CDR3 protein. Among some 900,000 distinct CDR3 sequences listed, around a third were seen once. The chain couples TRBV6-1 to TRBJ2-3, with D unresolved. This material consisted of cultured CD8+ T cells from PBMCs, taken from culture after CMV antigen stimulation. The clonotype was recovered from a human donor in good health (CMV status not recorded). Some clones in this sample may be carry-over from other donors' samples. CDR3 coding DNA: TGTGCCAGCAGTTCCAGGACCGAGAGCACAGATACGCAGTATTTT. Translating gives CASSSRTESTDTQYF.